The TCR beta chain described here comes from a study of cytomegalovirus exposure and HLA in healthy donors. General study results and limits: Usually a TCR sequence was rare, but some public TCRs were found in many donors.

A few counts support this clone. Its specificity is unknown. Germline assignment: CDR1 SGHDT and CDR2 YYEEEE. The CDR3 loop spans 13 amino acids. Trimming cost V 0 bases and J 13 bases; bases outside gene matches: 4. PCR employed 60 Vbeta and 13 Jbeta primers. Assay: immunoSEQ multiplex PCR; the TCRdb copy retains only in-frame clones and omits some. This sample has under 150,000 clones, with approximately 79% found just once. The source is a man aged 50 to 59 in good health and CMV-seropositive. The sequenced sample consisted of PBMCs. The rearrangement joins TRBV5-6 to TRBJ2-1; TRBD2 matches 10 bases. The CDR3 bases are TGTGCCAGCAGCTTGGAACTAGCGGGGACTCAGTTCTTC. Translating it yields CASSLELAGTQFF.